These 28 T cell receptor beta chains came from one sample sequenced in a study of OX40 agonist ivuxolimab in advanced cancers. This table comes from immunoSEQ multiplex PCR, and its TCRdb copy is limited to in-frame clones, with some not included. This table has approximately 90,000 clones, roughly nine tenths appearing once. The material sequenced was CD4+ or CD8+ T cells sorted from blood, taken in a trial of the OX40 agonist ivuxolimab. Source of these receptors: an adult with an advanced solid tumor such as melanoma, head and neck, liver or kidney cancer.

This sequence joins TRBV7-8 and TRBJ2-7; no clear D. The V gene lost 2 bases and the J gene lost 3 bases, with 11 bases spanning the gap. This CDR3 region has 14 residues. Germline CDR1 and CDR2: SGHVS and FQNEAQ. This CDR3 reads CASSLRVGNYEQYF. The CDR3 DNA follows: TGTGCCAGCAGCTTACGGGTAGGGAACTACGAGCAGTACTTC. Supplemented by reference TRBV7-8 and TRBJ2-7, the full variable domain reads GAGVSQSPRYKVAKRGQDVALRCDPISGHVSLFWYQQALGQGPEFLTYFQNEAQLDKSGLPSDRFFAERPEGSVSTLKIQRTQQEDSAVYLCASSLRVGNYEQYFGPGTRLTVT.

J is TRBJ1-2 and V is TRBV5-1, with D unresolved. Germline V gives CDR1 SGHRS, CDR2 YFSETQ. Trimming removed 2 bases at V and 5 bases at J, with 13 bases between. This CDR3 is 14 amino acids long. Written as DNA, the CDR3 is TGCGCCAGCAGCTTTAGCACGGGCAGATATGGCTACACCTTC. Translating it yields CASSFSTGRYGYTF.

The DNA of the CDR3 is TGCGCCAGCAGCTTGGGACTCTGGGGTCGAGAAAAACTGTTTTTT. Residues: CASSLGLWGREKLFF. The chain links TRBV5-1 to TRBJ1-4, with D hard to call. The V gene lost 0 bases and the J gene lost 8 bases, with 14 bases spanning the gap. The CDR3 is made up of 15 amino acids. CDR1 is SGHRS and CDR2 is YFSETQ in the germline V gene.

Notes on this clone: Compared with germline, one end of the junction differs, possibly owing to a read error. The CDR3 loop reads CGVEDRVNGYTF. CDR3 sequence (DNA): TGCGGCGTTGAAGACAGGGTAAATGGCTACACCTTC. The rearrangement links TRBV29-1 to TRBJ1-2; 7 nucleotides line up with TRBD1. Germline assignment: CDR1 SQVTM and CDR2 ANQGSEA. The CDR3 sequence is 12 residues long.

The chain employs TRBV7-2 and TRBJ2-2; 8 bases map to TRBD1. Germline CDR1 and CDR2: SGHTA and FQGNSA. This CDR3 spans 14 amino acids. Unmatched junction bases numbered 4, after V lost 6 bases and J lost 4 bases. The CDR3 spells CASRWTGRTGELFF. CDR3 sequence (DNA): TGTGCCAGCAGGTGGACAGGGCGCACCGGGGAGCTGTTTTTT.

The rearrangement uses TRBV18 and TRBJ1-1, with TRBD1 as a possible D gene (5 bases). The ends were cut back, 2 bases at V and 4 bases at J, with 14 bases in the middle. The CDR3 spans 15 residues. Per germline, CDR1 KGHSH and CDR2 LQKENI. This chain's CDR3 is CASSPRDRGSTEAFF. CDR3 DNA: TGTGCCAGCTCACCAAGGGACCGGGGTTCCACTGAAGCTTTCTTT.

V gene TRBV6-5 combines with J gene TRBJ2-5; D gene ambiguous. Germline assignment: CDR1 MNHEY and CDR2 SVGAGI. The CDR3 consists of 12 residues. V was pared by 0 bases and J by 5 bases, with 4 bases between. CDR3 sequence reads: CASSYSSETQYF. The CDR3, as DNA: TGTGCCAGCAGTTACTCGTCGGAGACCCAGTACTTC.

This clone was observed a handful of times. The CDR3 DNA follows: TGTGCCAGCTCCCCCCAGGGGGGCAGGACTGAAGCTTTCTTT. Translated, it gives CASSPQGGRTEAFF. V and J are TRBV7-2 and TRBJ1-1, with TRBD1 matching over 7 bases. CDR3 length equals 14 residues. The J segment lost 5 bases and the V segment lost 8 bases, leaving 11 bases of the junction unmatched. CDR1 SGHTA and CDR2 FQGNSA come from the germline V gene.

The chain couples TRBV5-4 to TRBJ1-1; D call uncertain. The CDR3 totals 15 residues. The germline gives CDR1 SGHNT, CDR2 YYREEE (reference sequence). Trimming pared 0 bases from V and 2 bases from J, leaving 11 bases between. CDR3 DNA: TGTGCCAGCAGCTTGGCCAAAGCCGGAAACACTGAAGCTTTCTTT. Translated, it gives CASSLAKAGNTEAFF.

V is TRBV28 and J is TRBJ1-1; 7 bases match TRBD1. The germline CDR1 and CDR2 sequences are MDHEN and SYDVKM. V lost 3 bases and J lost 1; bases outside the gene matches: 8. This CDR3 is built from 16 residues. The CDR3 nucleotides are TGTGCCAGCAGTTTGGGTGTCGGGACAGAGAACACTGAAGCTTTCTTT. Translating gives CASSLGVGTENTEAFF.

The chain is built from TRBV2 and TRBJ1-5; 8 bases are shared with TRBD1. The J segment lost 5 bases and the V segment lost 6 bases, leaving 3 bases of the junction unmatched. CDR1 and CDR2 from the germline V gene are SNHLY and FYNNEI. CDR3 length equals 13 residues. The CDR3 region is CASRGTGDQPQHF. The CDR3 DNA reads as TGTGCCAGCAGGGGGACAGGAGATCAGCCCCAGCATTTT.

The rearrangement joins TRBV20-1 to TRBJ1-1, with no clear D. CDR3 length equals 11 residues. CDR1 is DFQATT and CDR2 is SNEGSKA in the germline V gene (reference sequence). V dropped 3 bases and J dropped 3 bases, with 5 bases sitting between them. The CDR3 DNA follows: TGCAGTGCTAGTGAACACACTGAAGCTTTCTTT. The encoded protein is CSASEHTEAFF.

The gene calls are TRBV25-1 and TRBJ2-3; 10 bases map to TRBD1. Germline V gene lookup returns CDR1 MGHDK and CDR2 SYGVNS. V shed 4 bases, J shed 4 bases, and the junction held 8 bases outside the gene matches. CDR3 length equals 16 residues. The CDR3, as DNA: TGTGCCAGCAGTGTTAAGACAGGGGGCAGACCAGATACGCAGTATTTT. Translation: CASSVKTGGRPDTQYF.

The gene calls are TRBV30 and TRBJ1-1; TRBD1 matches at 7 bases. This CDR3 is 13 amino acids long. V shed 4 bases, J shed 6 bases, and the junction held 8 bases outside the gene matches. From germline, CDR1 is GTSNPN and CDR2 SVGIG (reference sequence). This CDR3 reads CAWNPGQTAEAFF. In DNA form, the CDR3 reads TGTGCCTGGAACCCGGGACAGACGGCTGAAGCTTTCTTT.

This sequence joins TRBV4-3 and TRBJ2-2; TRBD1 matches 9 bases. The CDR3 is 15 residues long. Germline assignment: CDR1 LGHNA and CDR2 YSLEER. Trimming at V came to 1 base and at J to 6 bases, leaving 3 bases not matched to a gene. CDR3 protein: CASSQGTGEAGELFF. As DNA, the CDR3 is TGCGCCAGCAGCCAAGGGACAGGGGAGGCCGGGGAGCTGTTTTTT.

V usage is TRBV27 and J usage is TRBJ2-1, with 7 bases fitting TRBD2. V was clipped by 4 bases and J by 5 bases; unmatched bases: 11. This CDR3 is built from 16 residues. Germline-derived CDR1 and CDR2 are MNHEY and SMNVEV (reference sequence). CDR3 protein: CASSSIEAGRNNEQFF. The DNA for the CDR3 is TGTGCCAGCAGTTCCATCGAAGCGGGACGTAACAATGAGCAGTTCTTC.

This chain joins TRBV7-2 and TRBJ2-5; D call uncertain. The CDR3 totals 15 residues. Between the trimmed V and J ends, which lost 2 bases and 5 bases, there was a span of 15 bases. Per the germline V gene, CDR1 is SGHTA and CDR2 is FQGNSA. CDR3 coding DNA: TGTGCCAGCAGCTTACAGTCGGTTGCCAGGGAGACCCAGTACTTC. Its translation: CASSLQSVARETQYF.

This clone has only a few counts. The J gene is TRBJ2-7, the V gene TRBV9; 11 nucleotides agree with TRBD2. The junction had 12 bases not matched to a gene; V was cut back by 4 bases and J by 9 bases. There are 15 residues in the CDR3. The V gene's germline CDR1 is SGDLS and CDR2 YYNGEE. For the CDR3, the DNA is TGTGCCAGCAGCCCCCTTGGGACTAGCGGAGGCGCGCAGTACTTC. Protein: CASSPLGTSGGAQYF.

The rearrangement links TRBV30 to TRBJ1-4; 8 bases align to TRBD1. Germline-derived CDR1 and CDR2 are GTSNPN and SVGIG (reference sequence). The CDR3 is 14 residues long. Trimming at V came to 0 bases and at J to 8 bases, leaving 5 bases not matched to a gene. The CDR3 is CAWSVPGGDEKLFF. In DNA form, the CDR3 reads TGTGCCTGGAGTGTACCAGGGGGCGACGAAAAACTGTTTTTT.

This clone came up a few times. V gene TRBV30 combines with J gene TRBJ1-1, with unresolved D. This CDR3 is built from 13 residues. V was cut by 0 bases and J by 7 bases, with 12 bases left in between. Germline assignment: CDR1 GTSNPN and CDR2 SVGIG (reference sequence). The CDR3 is CAWSVGSSYEAFF. The CDR3 DNA follows: TGTGCCTGGAGTGTAGGAAGCAGCTATGAAGCTTTCTTT.

The chain is built from TRBV27 and TRBJ2-1; 11 bases are shared with TRBD2. CDR3 length: 14 residues. Germline-derived CDR1 and CDR2 are MNHEY and SMNVEV (reference sequence). J lost 8 bases, V lost 4 bases, and 4 bases had no gene match. The CDR3 loop reads CASSSSGLADEQFF. The CDR3 bases are TGTGCCAGCAGTTCATCGGGACTAGCGGATGAGCAGTTCTTC.

This clone is a singleton in its sample. The chain employs TRBV6-4 and TRBJ2-1, with D possibly called TRBD1 or TRBD2 (5 bases each). Trimming left V 5 bases short and J 3 bases short, with 17 bases between. The CDR3 contains 16 residues. Germline values: CDR1 MRHNA, CDR2 SNTAGT. The CDR3 here is CASSLEGNTGYNEQFF. CDR3 nucleotides: TGTGCCAGCAGTCTTGAGGGGAATACGGGCTACAATGAGCAGTTCTTC.

The chain combines TRBV4-3 with TRBJ1-4; the match to TRBD1 covers 7 bases. The trim removed 3 bases at V and 0 bases at J, leaving 4 bases unmatched. This CDR3 contains 16 residues. Germline assignment: CDR1 LGHNA and CDR2 YSLEER. The CDR3 nucleotides read TGCGCCAGCAGCCACGGGACAGCAACAACTAATGAAAAACTGTTTTTT. It specifies CASSHGTATTNEKLFF.

The chain uses TRBV29-1 and TRBJ1-4; D is uncertain. Germline V gives CDR1 SQVTM, CDR2 ANQGSEA. V lost 6 bases to trimming and J lost 8 bases, with 10 bases between them. The CDR3 has 11 residues. The CDR3 region has the DNA TGCAGCGTCGAGACTGGGGAAAAACTGTTTTTT. Amino acids: CSVETGEKLFF. The entire variable domain, with the rest obtained from reference TRBV29-1 and TRBJ1-4, is as follows: SAVISQKPSRDICQRGTSLTIQCQVDSQVTMMFWYRQQPGQSLTLIATANQGSEATYESGFVIDKFPISRPNLTFSTLTVSNMSPEDSSIYLCSVETGEKLFFGSGTQLSVL.

The chain employs TRBV29-1 and TRBJ2-7; D remains ambiguous. The CDR3 consists of 11 residues. CDR1 and CDR2 from the germline V gene are SQVTM and ANQGSEA. The V and J ends lost 4 bases and 2 bases respectively, with 6 bases between them. The DNA of the CDR3 is TGCAGCGTTGTAGATGCCTACGAGCAGTACTTC. It encodes CSVVDAYEQYF.

The chain is built from TRBV14 and TRBJ2-2; D is ambiguous. In germline, CDR1 is SGHDN, CDR2 FVKESK. The V gene lost 0 bases and the J gene lost 7 bases, with 12 bases spanning the gap. CDR3 length equals 15 residues. The DNA for the CDR3 is TGTGCCAGCAGCCAAGAATCCTATCTTGTCGGGGAGCTGTTTTTT. Its translation is CASSQESYLVGELFF.

The chain is built from TRBV29-1 and TRBJ1-2; tentatively, D is TRBD1 (5 bases). The V end lost 1 base, the J end lost 4 bases, and 13 bases lay between the germline ends. This CDR3 is 14 amino acids long. CDR1 and CDR2 from the germline V gene are SQVTM and ANQGSEA. CDR3 sequence reads: CSVEAKGDFYGYTF. The CDR3 DNA reads TGCAGCGTTGAAGCCAAAGGGGATTTCTATGGCTACACCTTC.

The V gene is TRBV4-1, the J gene TRBJ1-5; D is uncertain. Germline V gene lookup returns CDR1 MGHRA and CDR2 YSYEKL. V was clipped by 5 bases and J by 4 bases, with 12 bases between them. This CDR3 comprises 14 residues. The CDR3 DNA reads TGCGCCAGCAGCTGGCGGGTCCAAAATCAGCCCCAGCATTTT. This encodes CASSWRVQNQPQHF.